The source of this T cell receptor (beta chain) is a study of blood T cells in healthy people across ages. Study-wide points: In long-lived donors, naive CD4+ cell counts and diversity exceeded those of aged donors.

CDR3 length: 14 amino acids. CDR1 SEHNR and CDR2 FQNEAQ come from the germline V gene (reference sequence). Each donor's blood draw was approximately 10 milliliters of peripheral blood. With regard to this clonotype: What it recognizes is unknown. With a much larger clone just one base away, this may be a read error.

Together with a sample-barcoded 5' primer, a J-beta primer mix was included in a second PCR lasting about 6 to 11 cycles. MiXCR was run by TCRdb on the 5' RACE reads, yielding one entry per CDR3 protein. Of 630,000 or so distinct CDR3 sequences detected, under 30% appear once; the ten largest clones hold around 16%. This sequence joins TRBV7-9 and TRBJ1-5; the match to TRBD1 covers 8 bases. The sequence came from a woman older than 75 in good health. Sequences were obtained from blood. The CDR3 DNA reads TGTGCCCGCAGCTACGGACAGGGAGGACAGCCCCAGCATTTT. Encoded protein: CARSYGQGGQPQHF. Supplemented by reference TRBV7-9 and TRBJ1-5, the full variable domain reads DTGVSQNPRHKITKRGQNVTFRCDPISEHNRLYWYRQTLGQGPEFLTYFQNEAQLEKSRLLSDRFSAERPKGSFSTLEIQRTEQGDSAMYLCARSYGQGGQPQHFGDGTRLSIL.